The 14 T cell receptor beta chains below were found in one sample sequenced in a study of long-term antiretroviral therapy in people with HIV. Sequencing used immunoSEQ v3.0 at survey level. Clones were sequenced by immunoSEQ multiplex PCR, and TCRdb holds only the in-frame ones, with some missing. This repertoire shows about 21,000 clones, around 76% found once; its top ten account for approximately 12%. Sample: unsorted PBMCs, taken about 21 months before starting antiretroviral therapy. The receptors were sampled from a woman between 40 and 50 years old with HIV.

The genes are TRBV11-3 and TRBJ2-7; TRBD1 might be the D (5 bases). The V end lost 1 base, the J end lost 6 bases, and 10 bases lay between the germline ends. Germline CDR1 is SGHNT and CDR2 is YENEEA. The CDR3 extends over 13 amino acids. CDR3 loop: CASSLAGAREQYF. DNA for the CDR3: TGTGCCAGCAGCTTAGCTGGGGCACGCGAGCAGTACTTC.

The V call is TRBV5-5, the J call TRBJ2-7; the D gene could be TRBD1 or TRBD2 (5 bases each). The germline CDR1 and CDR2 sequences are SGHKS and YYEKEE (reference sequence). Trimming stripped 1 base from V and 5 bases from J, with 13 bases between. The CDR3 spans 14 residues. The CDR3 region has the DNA TGTGCCAGCAGCTTGTGGGGGAACGGGCACGAGCAGTACTTC. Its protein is CASSLWGNGHEQYF. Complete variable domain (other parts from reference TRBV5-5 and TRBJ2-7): DAGVTQSPTHLIKTRGQQVTLRCSPISGHKSVSWYQQVLGQGPQFIFQYYEKEERGRGNFPDRFSARQFPNYSSELNVNALLLGDSALYLCASSLWGNGHEQYFGPGTRLTVT.

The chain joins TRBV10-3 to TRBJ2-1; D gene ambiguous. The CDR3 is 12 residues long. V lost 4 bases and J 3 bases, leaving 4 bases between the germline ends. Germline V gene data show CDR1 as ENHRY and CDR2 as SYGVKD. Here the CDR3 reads CAISANYNEQFF. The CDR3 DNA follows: TGTGCCATCAGTGCCAACTACAATGAGCAGTTCTTC.

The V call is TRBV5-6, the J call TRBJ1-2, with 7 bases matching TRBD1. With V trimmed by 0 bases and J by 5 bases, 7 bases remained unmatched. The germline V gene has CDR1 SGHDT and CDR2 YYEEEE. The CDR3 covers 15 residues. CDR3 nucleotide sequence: TGTGCCAGCAGCTTGGTCGGGACAGCGCAATATGGCTACACCTTC. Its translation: CASSLVGTAQYGYTF.

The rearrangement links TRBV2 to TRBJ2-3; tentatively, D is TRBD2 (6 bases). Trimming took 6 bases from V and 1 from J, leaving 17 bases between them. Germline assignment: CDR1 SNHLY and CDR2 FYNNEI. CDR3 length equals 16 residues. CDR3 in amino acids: CASSPGPASGTDTQYF. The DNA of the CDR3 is TGTGCCAGCAGCCCCGGCCCTGCTAGCGGCACAGATACGCAGTATTTT. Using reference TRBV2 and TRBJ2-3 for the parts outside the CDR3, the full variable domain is EPEVTQTPSHQVTQMGQEVILRCVPISNHLYFYWYRQILGQKVEFLVSFYNNEISEKSEIFDDQFSVERPDGSNFTLKIRSTKLEDSAMYFCASSPGPASGTDTQYFGPGTRLTVL.

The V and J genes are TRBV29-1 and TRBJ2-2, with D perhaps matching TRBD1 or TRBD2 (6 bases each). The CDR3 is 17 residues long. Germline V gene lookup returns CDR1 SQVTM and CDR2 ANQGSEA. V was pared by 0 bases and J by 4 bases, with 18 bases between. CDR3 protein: CSVEDQGGRGGTGELFF. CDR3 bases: TGCAGCGTTGAAGATCAAGGGGGGCGAGGTGGCACCGGGGAGCTGTTTTTT.

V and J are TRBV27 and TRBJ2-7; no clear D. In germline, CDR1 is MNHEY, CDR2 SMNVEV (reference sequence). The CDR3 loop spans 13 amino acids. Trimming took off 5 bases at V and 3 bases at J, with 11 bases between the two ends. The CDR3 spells CASSRGRDYEQYF. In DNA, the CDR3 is TGTGCCAGCAGTCGAGGTAGGGACTACGAGCAGTACTTC.

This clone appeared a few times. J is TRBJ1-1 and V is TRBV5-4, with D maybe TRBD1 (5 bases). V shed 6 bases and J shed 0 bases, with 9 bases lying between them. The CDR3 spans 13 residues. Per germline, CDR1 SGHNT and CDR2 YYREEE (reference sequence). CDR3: CASTGGMNTEAFF. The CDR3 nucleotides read TGTGCCAGCACGGGGGGAATGAACACTGAAGCTTTCTTT.

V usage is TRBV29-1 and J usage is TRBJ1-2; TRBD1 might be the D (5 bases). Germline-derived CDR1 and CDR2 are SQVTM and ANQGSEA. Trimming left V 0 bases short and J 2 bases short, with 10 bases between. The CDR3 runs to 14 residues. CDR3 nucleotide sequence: TGCAGCGTTGAAGAGGGGGAAAGCAACTATGGCTACACCTTC. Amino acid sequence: CSVEEGESNYGYTF.

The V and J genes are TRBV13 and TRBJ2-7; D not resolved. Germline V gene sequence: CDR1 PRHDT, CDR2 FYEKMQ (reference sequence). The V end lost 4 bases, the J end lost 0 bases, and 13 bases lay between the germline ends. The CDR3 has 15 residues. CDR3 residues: CASSSQTGFSYEQYF. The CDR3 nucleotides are TGTGCCAGCAGCTCCCAAACGGGTTTCTCCTACGAGCAGTACTTC.

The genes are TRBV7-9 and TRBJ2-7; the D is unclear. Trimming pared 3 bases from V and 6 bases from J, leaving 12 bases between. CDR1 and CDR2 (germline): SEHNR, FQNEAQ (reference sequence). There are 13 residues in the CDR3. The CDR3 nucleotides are TGTGCCAGCAGCTTTATGGGGTCCGTCGAGCAGTACTTC. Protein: CASSFMGSVEQYF.

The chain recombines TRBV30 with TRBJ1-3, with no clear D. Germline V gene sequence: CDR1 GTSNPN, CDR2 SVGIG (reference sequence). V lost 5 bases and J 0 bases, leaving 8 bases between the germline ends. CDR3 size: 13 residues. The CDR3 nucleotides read TGTGCCTGGGGACGGGCCTCTGGAAACACCATATATTTT. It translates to CAWGRASGNTIYF. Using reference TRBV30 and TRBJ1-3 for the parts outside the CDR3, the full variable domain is SQTIHQWPATLVQPVGSPLSLECTVEGTSNPNLYWYRQAAGRGLQLLFYSVGIGQISSEVPQNLSASRPQDRQFILSSKKLLLSDSGFYLCAWGRASGNTIYFGEGSWLTVV.

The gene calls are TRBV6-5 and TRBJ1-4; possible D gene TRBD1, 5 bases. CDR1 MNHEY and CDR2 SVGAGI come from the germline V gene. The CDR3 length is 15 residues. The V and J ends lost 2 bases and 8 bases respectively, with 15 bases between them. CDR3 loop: CASSYLGFGGEKLFF. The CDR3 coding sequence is TGTGCCAGCAGTTACCTCGGATTCGGGGGGGAAAAACTGTTTTTT.

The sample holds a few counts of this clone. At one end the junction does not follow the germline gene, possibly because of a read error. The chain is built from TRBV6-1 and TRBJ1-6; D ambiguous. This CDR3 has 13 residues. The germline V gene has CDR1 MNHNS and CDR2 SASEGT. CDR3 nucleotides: TGTGCCAGCAGGGAAGGAAGGCATTCACCCCTCCACTTT. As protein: CASREGRHSPLHF.